This T cell receptor beta chain stems from a study of identical twins. Using its own MiXCR run on the 5' RACE reads, TCRdb lists one record per CDR3 protein. In the table there are about 700,000 distinct CDR3 sequences, approximately 6% of which are singletons. Sequenced input: naive T cells sorted from blood. The clonotype originates from a man aged 18-30 years in good health.

CDR3 protein: CACPDRVNTGELFF. For the CDR3, the DNA is TGTGCCTGCCCCGACAGGGTGAACACCGGGGAGCTGTTTTTT. This sequence joins TRBV30 and TRBJ2-2, with TRBD1 matching 7 bases. The trim removed 6 bases at V and 1 base at J, leaving 5 bases unmatched. CDR3 size: 14 residues. The germline gives CDR1 GTSNPN, CDR2 SVGIG (reference sequence).